Sequencing of this T cell receptor (beta chain) was carried out in a study of shared clonotypes between healthy human individuals. Study in general: The cohort had a couple of women and a few men, ages 18 to 49. General observations from the study: Naive CD4 clonotype sharing across several donors was 5% to 6%.

Healthy HIV-negative adults with no recent acute infections or vaccinations were recruited as donors. All of the donors resided in Nashville, Tennessee, and each was a Caucasian adult. This clone has more than one count but fewer than ten. Its cognate antigen is unknown. The protocol was immunoSEQ multiplex PCR, while the TCRdb copy is restricted to in-frame clones and leaves out a portion. The sample yields 85,000 to 100,000 clones, 67% seen once. V lost 1 base and J lost 0, with 7 bases in between. Germline CDR1 SEHNR, CDR2 FQNEAQ (reference sequence). There are 15 residues in the CDR3. This TCR came from a man in his thirties or forties in good health. This sequence joins TRBV7-9 and TRBJ2-1; D is undetermined. Source material: memory CD8+ T cells sorted from blood. The subset is: CD45RO+ cells pooled with CCR7-negative TemRA cells. The CDR3 region is CASSLDSSSYNEQFF. The CDR3 DNA sequence: TGTGCCAGCAGCTTAGATTCCAGCTCCTACAATGAGCAGTTCTTC.